Each of the 11 T cell receptor beta chains below was sequenced from the same sample in a study of T-cell memory formation after mild COVID-19. MiXCR, applied by TCRdb to the 5' RACE reads, yields one record per CDR3 protein. This sample has 130,000 to 150,000 distinct CDR3 sequences, with 15% to 20% found just once. Sequenced sample: PBMCs or a T cell subset sorted from them (not recorded which). These receptors all stem from an adult woman who had mild COVID-19 (a few samples of this study predate the infection). Cell type and time point are not known.

This clonotype has at least ten counts. V is TRBV6-2 or TRBV6-3 and J is TRBJ2-7; a possible D gene is TRBD1 (6 bases). Germline loops: CDR1 MNHEY, CDR2 SVGEGT. V gave up 6 bases and J gave up 3 bases, with 18 bases separating them. The CDR3 is 15 residues long. The CDR3 coding sequence is TGTGCCAGCAGACTTCCAGGGGTGGCGGTCTACGAGCAGTACTTC. This translates into CASRLPGVAVYEQYF.

In this sample, this clonotype turned up a few times. CDR3 sequence: CASSYGGVDNSPLHF. Written as DNA, the CDR3 is TGTGCCAGCAGTTACGGAGGGGTCGATAATTCACCCCTCCACTTT. The J gene is TRBJ1-6, the V gene TRBV6-5; possible D gene TRBD1, 5 bases. The CDR3 is 15 residues long. V was shortened by 2 bases and J by 5 bases, with 10 bases between the two germline ends. Germline loops: CDR1 MNHEY, CDR2 SVGAGI.

The J gene is TRBJ2-7, the V gene TRBV29-1; 9 bases match TRBD2. V lost 4 bases and J lost 0; bases outside the gene matches: 4. The germline V gene encodes CDR1 SQVTM and CDR2 ANQGSEA. The CDR3 consists of 14 residues. The CDR3 loop is CSVAASGDSYEQYF. In DNA form, the CDR3 reads TGCAGCGTTGCGGCTAGCGGGGACTCCTACGAGCAGTACTTC.

The chain has TRBV12-3 or TRBV12-4 and TRBJ1-1; weak D call: TRBD1 (6 bases). Trimming removed 5 bases at V and 6 bases at J, with 13 bases between. CDR3 size: 13 residues. The CDR3 reads CASSAGATAEAFF. For the CDR3, the DNA is TGTGCCAGCAGTGCAGGGGCCACTGCTGAAGCTTTCTTT.

This clonotype came up a few times. The J gene is TRBJ2-1, the V gene TRBV5-1, with D maybe TRBD2 (6 bases). V was shortened by 4 bases and J by 10 bases, with 15 bases between the two germline ends. The germline V gene encodes CDR1 SGHRS and CDR2 YFSETQ. The CDR3 contains 13 residues. In nucleotides, the CDR3 is TGCGCCAGCAGCGCGGTACTAGCAGCCGAGCAGTTCTTC. Amino acids: CASSAVLAAEQFF.

This clonotype was observed a few times. The CDR3 spells CASRRGLDTGELFF. CDR3 DNA: TGTGCCAGCCGCCGGGGGCTAGACACCGGGGAGCTGTTTTTT. This sequence joins TRBV6-4 and TRBJ2-2; either TRBD1 or TRBD2 may supply D (6 bases each). V lost 8 bases, J lost 3 bases, and 13 bases lay in between. The CDR3 totals 14 residues. Germline V gives CDR1 MRHNA, CDR2 SNTAGT.

This chain's CDR3 is CASSHSNLLDSPLHF. For the CDR3, the DNA is TGTGCCAGCAGCCACAGCAACCTCTTGGACTCACCCCTCCACTTT. This sequence joins TRBV12-3 or TRBV12-4 and TRBJ1-6; D call uncertain. The CDR3 is 15 amino acids. Trimming took 6 bases from V and 10 from J, leaving 19 bases between them.

The chain is built from TRBV4-2 and TRBJ2-1; D possibly corresponds to TRBD1 (5 bases). Trimming cost V 6 bases and J 4 bases, with 16 bases left between them. CDR3 length: 15 residues. CDR1 and CDR2 (germline): LGHNA, YNFKEQ. The CDR3, as DNA: TGTGCCAGCAGTGTTGTAAAGGGGTCTTACAATGAGCAGTTCTTC. Protein sequence: CASSVVKGSYNEQFF.

This clonotype was picked up one time. The V and J genes are TRBV14 and TRBJ2-1; D gene ambiguous. This CDR3 is built from 15 residues. The germline CDR1 and CDR2 sequences are SGHDN and FVKESK. V lost 1 base to trimming and J lost 3 bases, with 10 bases between them. CDR3 amino acids: CASSQVVGFYNEQFF. The CDR3 DNA sequence: TGTGCCAGCAGCCAAGTAGTAGGCTTCTACAATGAGCAGTTCTTC. The full variable domain, completed using reference TRBV14 and TRBJ2-1, is EAGVTQFPSHSVIEKGQTVTLRCDPISGHDNLYWYRRVMGKEIKFLLHFVKESKQDESGMPNNRFLAERTGGTYSTLKVQPAELEDSGVYFCASSQVVGFYNEQFFGPGTRLTVL.

The rearrangement joins TRBV20-1 to TRBJ2-7; no reliable D call. The V end was cut by 3 bases, the J end by 2 bases, with 11 bases between. CDR1 DFQATT and CDR2 SNEGSKA come from the germline V gene (reference sequence). The CDR3 is made up of 13 amino acids. CDR3: CSARPSSTYEQYF. CDR3 sequence (DNA): TGCAGTGCTAGGCCCTCCTCAACCTACGAGCAGTACTTC.

This chain uses TRBV7-3 with TRBJ2-3; 7 nucleotides line up with TRBD2. From germline, CDR1 is SGHTA and CDR2 FQGTGA. V lost 5 bases and J lost 0; bases outside the gene matches: 8. The CDR3 length is 16 residues. CDR3 DNA sequence: TGTGCCAGCAGCCTACGAGGACTAGGGAGCACAGATACGCAGTATTTT. This translates into CASSLRGLGSTDTQYF.